Sequencing of this T cell receptor beta chain was carried out in a study of cytomegalovirus exposure and HLA in healthy donors. The length of the CDR3 is 15 residues. Germline CDR1 is SEHNR and CDR2 is FQNEAQ (reference sequence). For this clone: Its antigen is still unknown. An end of the junction differs from the germline gene, which may be a read error.

PCR was performed using 60 Vbeta and 13 Jbeta primers. Under the authors' procedure: About 11 million of 75 million to 85 million unique TCR beta chains were shared, per a later count. Repertoires were generated with immunoSEQ multiplex PCR, while TCRdb's copy carries only in-frame clones and drops some. The V and J calls and clone size are taken from that table; D and trimming were inferred from the DNA. The data hold some 150,000 clones, with about 80% observed a single time. Study-level results: In vitro testing confirmed a few CMV-associated chains as specific for CMV antigens. A later analysis linked a missense DCLRE1C variant to TCR beta V- and J-gene trimming. Certain sequence variants were highly shared and formed a cluster, and this cluster was likely a sequencing artifact.

This chain connects TRBV7-9 to TRBJ1-2, with 10 bases aligning to TRBD1. This clonotype was obtained from a man between 35 and 55 years old in good health and CMV-seropositive. The sequenced sample was PBMCs. CDR3 nucleotides: TGTGCCAACAGCTTGGGACAGGGGACCCTTTATGGCTACACCTTC. Amino acid sequence: CANSLGQGTLYGYTF.